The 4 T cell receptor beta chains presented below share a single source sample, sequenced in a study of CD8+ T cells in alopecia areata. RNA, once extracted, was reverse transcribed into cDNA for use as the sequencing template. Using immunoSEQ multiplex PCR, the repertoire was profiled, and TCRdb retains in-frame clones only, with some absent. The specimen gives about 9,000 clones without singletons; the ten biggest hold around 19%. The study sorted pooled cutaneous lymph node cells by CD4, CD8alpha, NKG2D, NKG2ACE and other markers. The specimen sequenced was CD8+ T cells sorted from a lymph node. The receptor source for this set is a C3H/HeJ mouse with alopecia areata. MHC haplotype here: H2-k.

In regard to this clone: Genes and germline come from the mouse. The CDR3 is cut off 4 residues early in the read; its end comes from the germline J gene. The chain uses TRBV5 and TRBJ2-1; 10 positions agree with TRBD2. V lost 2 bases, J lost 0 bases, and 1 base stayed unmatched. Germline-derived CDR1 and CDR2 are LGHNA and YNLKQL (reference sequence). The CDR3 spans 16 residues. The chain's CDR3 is CASSQLGGPNYAEQFF. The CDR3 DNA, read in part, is TGTGCCAGCAGCCAACTGGGGGGGCCTAACTATGCT.

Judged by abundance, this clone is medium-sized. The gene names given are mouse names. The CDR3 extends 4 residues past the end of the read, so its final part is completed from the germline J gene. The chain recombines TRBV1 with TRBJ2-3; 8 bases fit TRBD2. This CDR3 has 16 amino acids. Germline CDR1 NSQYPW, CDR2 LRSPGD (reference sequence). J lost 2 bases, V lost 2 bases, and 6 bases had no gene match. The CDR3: CTCSASDWGPAETLYF. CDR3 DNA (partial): TGCACCTGCAGTGCATCAGACTGGGGCCCTGCAGAA.

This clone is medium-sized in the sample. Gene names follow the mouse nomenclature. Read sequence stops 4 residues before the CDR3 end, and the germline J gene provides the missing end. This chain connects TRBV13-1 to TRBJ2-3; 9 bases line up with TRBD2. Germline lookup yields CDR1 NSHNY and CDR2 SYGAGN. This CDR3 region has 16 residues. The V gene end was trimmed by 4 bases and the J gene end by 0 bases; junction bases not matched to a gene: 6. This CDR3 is CASSLRDWASAETLYF. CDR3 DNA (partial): TGTGCCAGCAGTCTCCGGGACTGGGCTAGTGCAGAA.

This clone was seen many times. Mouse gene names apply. This chain's CDR3 is CTCSAGQGGDYAEQFF. Partial CDR3 DNA: TGCACCTGCAGTGCGGGACAGGGAGGGGACTATGCT. The chain links TRBV1 to TRBJ2-1; TRBD1 matches 9 bases. The sequenced fragment ends 4 residues before the CDR3 boundary, so the rest is inferred from the germline J gene. This CDR3 spans 16 amino acids. With 3 bases clipped from V and 2 bases from J, the junction kept 5 bases outside the gene matches. Per the germline V gene, CDR1 is NSQYPW and CDR2 is LRSPGD (reference sequence).